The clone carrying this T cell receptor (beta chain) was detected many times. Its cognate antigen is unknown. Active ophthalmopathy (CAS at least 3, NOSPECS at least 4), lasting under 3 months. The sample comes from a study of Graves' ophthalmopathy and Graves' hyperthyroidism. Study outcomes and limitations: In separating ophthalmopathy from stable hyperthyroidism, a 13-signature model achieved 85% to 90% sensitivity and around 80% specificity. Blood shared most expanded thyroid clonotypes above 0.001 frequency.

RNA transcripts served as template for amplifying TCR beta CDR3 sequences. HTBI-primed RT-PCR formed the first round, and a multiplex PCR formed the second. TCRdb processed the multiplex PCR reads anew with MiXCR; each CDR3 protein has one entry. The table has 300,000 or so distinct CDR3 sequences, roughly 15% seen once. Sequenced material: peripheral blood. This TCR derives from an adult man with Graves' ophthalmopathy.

The chain's CDR3 is CASSPRKQGEETQYF. The CDR3 nucleotides are TGTGCCAGCAGCCCCCGTAAACAGGGGGAAGAGACCCAGTACTTC. The gene calls are TRBV7-2 and TRBJ2-5, with 8 positions matching TRBD1. Germline V gene sequence: CDR1 SGHTA, CDR2 FQGNSA. The CDR3 spans 15 residues. V gave up 5 bases and J gave up 3 bases; unmatched junction bases: 8.